One sample yielded the 20 T cell receptor beta chains listed below, sequenced in a study of CD8 T cells in Susac syndrome (dated by TCRdb to about 2019). The library was generated by the immunoSEQ multiplex PCR assay. RNA was extracted using the RNeasy kit, and about 0.45 to 1 ug of the RNA was reverse transcribed with random hexamers. TCRdb reran the public reads through fastp at Q25 and MiXCR, keeping productive beta chains. Each CDR3 protein gets just one entry, which takes the most common genes and DNA from the rows behind it. For this sample there are some 240,000 distinct CDR3 sequences; about 96% appear just once. Of the sample, approximately 0.1% falls within the top ten clones. Sequencing was carried out using CD4+ T cells from PBMCs. These TCRs come from a human donor with Susac syndrome.

The chain is built from TRBV15 and TRBJ2-7, with 7 bases lining up with TRBD1. The CDR3 has 15 residues. Germline V gene sequence: CDR1 LNHNV, CDR2 YYDKDF (reference sequence). The V and J ends lost 3 bases and 5 bases, in that order; junction bases with no gene match: 10. CDR3 in DNA: TGTGCCACCAGCAGTCCGACAGGGATTAGAAACGAGCAGTACTTC. Residues: CATSSPTGIRNEQYF.

V usage is TRBV28 and J usage is TRBJ1-4; 10 bases fit TRBD1. The V segment lost 4 bases and the J segment 6 bases; nucleotides outside the gene matches: 5. Germline assignment: CDR1 MDHEN and CDR2 SYDVKM. The length of the CDR3 is 15 residues. CDR3 sequence: CASSSRTGGDEKLFF. Written as DNA, the CDR3 is TGTGCCAGCAGTTCTAGGACAGGGGGAGATGAAAAACTGTTTTTT. Full variable domain (remainder filled in from reference TRBV28 and TRBJ1-4): DVKVTQSSRYLVKRTGEKVFLECVQDMDHENMFWYRQDPGLGLRLIYFSYDVKMKEKGDIPEGYSVSREKKERFSLILESASTNQTSMYLCASSSRTGGDEKLFFGSGTQLSVL.

The J gene is TRBJ2-1, the V gene TRBV3-1, with 7 nucleotides matching TRBD2. CDR1 is LGHDT and CDR2 is YNNKEL in the germline V gene (reference sequence). Trimming took 6 bases from V and 6 from J; bases not matched to a gene: 11. The CDR3 has 15 amino acids. CDR3 nucleotides: TGTGCCAGCAGTCGGGCGGGAGCTCAAAGCAATGAGCAGTTCTTC. Amino acid sequence: CASSRAGAQSNEQFF.

V gene TRBV5-1 combines with J gene TRBJ2-1, with D unresolved. The V gene's germline CDR1 is SGHRS and CDR2 YFSETQ. Trimming stripped 3 bases from V and 0 bases from J, with 19 bases between. This CDR3 has 18 residues. The CDR3 DNA sequence: TGCGCCAGCAGCTCTTCTGGGCAAGCACCTAGCTCCTACAATGAGCAGTTCTTC. Translating gives CASSSSGQAPSSYNEQFF.

The V gene is TRBV6-4, the J gene TRBJ2-1, with a weak D call TRBD2 (6 bases). V was pared by 5 bases and J by 10 bases, with 15 bases between. Germline V gene lookup returns CDR1 MRHNA and CDR2 SNTAGT. CDR3 length: 13 residues. CDR3 nucleotide sequence: TGTGCCAGCAGTCTACAGGAGGCGGGGGAGCAGTTCTTC. It yields the protein CASSLQEAGEQFF.

The V gene is TRBV19, the J gene TRBJ1-5; no reliable D call. CDR1 and CDR2 from the germline V gene are LNHDA and SQIVND (reference sequence). Trimming stripped 1 base from V and 4 bases from J, with 11 bases between. This CDR3 has 15 residues. In nucleotides, the CDR3 is TGTGCCAGTAGTATAGGAGGGTCTAGGAATCAGCCCCAGCATTTT. It specifies CASSIGGSRNQPQHF.

V gene TRBV5-1 combines with J gene TRBJ2-5; TRBD2 is a possible D gene (5 bases). The V end was cut by 2 bases, the J end by 6 bases, with 11 bases between. Germline-derived CDR1 and CDR2 are SGHRS and YFSETQ. This CDR3 has 13 amino acids. CDR3: CASSFSEVKTQYF. CDR3 sequence (DNA): TGCGCCAGCAGCTTTTCGGAGGTCAAGACCCAGTACTTC. Variable domain in full (rest from reference TRBV5-1 and TRBJ2-5): KAGVTQTPRYLIKTRGQQVTLSCSPISGHRSVSWYQQTPGQGLQFLFEYFSETQRNKGNFPGRFSGRQFSNSRSEMNVSTLELGDSALYLCASSFSEVKTQYFGPGTRLLVL.

V usage is TRBV23-1 and J usage is TRBJ2-7, with TRBD1 as a possible D gene (6 bases). TRBV23-1 is filed as an ORF, its function uncertain. The CDR3 contains 14 residues. Trimming removed 8 bases from V and 5 bases from J, with 19 bases in between. The CDR3 sequence is CASPRRGQYDEQYF. The CDR3 DNA follows: TGCGCCAGCCCTCGGCGCGGACAGTACGACGAGCAGTACTTC.

This chain uses TRBV12-3 or TRBV12-4 with TRBJ2-5; D call uncertain. Trimming took off 5 bases at V and 2 bases at J, with 9 bases between the two ends. The CDR3 consists of 13 residues. CDR3 sequence: CASSPPEQETQYF. DNA of the CDR3: TGTGCCAGCAGTCCACCGGAACAAGAGACCCAGTACTTC.

This chain uses TRBV4-1 with TRBJ2-1; the D call may be TRBD1 or TRBD2 (7 bases each). Germline values: CDR1 MGHRA, CDR2 YSYEKL. Trimming removed 3 bases at V and 7 bases at J, with 13 bases between. This CDR3 comprises 14 residues. The CDR3 DNA sequence: TGCGCCAGCAGCCAGACCAGGGGGGGGAATGAGCAGTTCTTC. Translating gives CASSQTRGGNEQFF.

The chain carries TRBV12-3 or TRBV12-4 and TRBJ2-1; 9 bases agree with TRBD2. Unmatched junction bases numbered 2, after V lost 3 bases and J lost 5 bases. The CDR3 is 14 residues long. CDR3 in amino acids: CASSFGTSHNEQFF. The CDR3, as DNA: TGTGCCAGCAGTTTCGGGACTAGCCACAATGAGCAGTTCTTC.

The genes are TRBV2 and TRBJ2-5; TRBD1 is a possible D gene (6 bases). The CDR3 covers 13 residues. Germline V CDR1 and CDR2: SNHLY, FYNNEI. V was trimmed by 10 bases and J by 2 bases, leaving 14 bases between them. CDR3 bases: TGTGCCACACCACCAGGACAGCAAGAGACCCAGTACTTC. This encodes CATPPGQQETQYF.

This rearrangement joins TRBV3-1 to TRBJ1-1; D is unresolved. The germline gives CDR1 LGHDT, CDR2 YNNKEL (reference sequence). Trimming shortened V by 4 bases and J by 2 bases, and 11 bases separated the two germline ends. The CDR3 loop spans 14 amino acids. The CDR3 is CASSLSLGNTEAFF. The CDR3 coding sequence is TGTGCCAGCAGCCTAAGCTTGGGAAACACTGAAGCTTTCTTT. The full variable domain, with the rest looked up from reference TRBV3-1 and TRBJ1-1, is DTAVSQTPKYLVTQMGNDKSIKCEQNLGHDTMYWYKQDSKKFLKIMFSYNNKELIINETVPNRFSPKSPDKAHLNLHINSLELGDSAVYFCASSLSLGNTEAFFGQGTRLTVV.

This clonotype occurred once. This rearrangement joins TRBV12-3 or TRBV12-4 to TRBJ1-2; D is ambiguous. The V gene lost 6 bases and the J gene lost 4 bases, with 21 bases spanning the gap. This CDR3 is built from 16 residues. CDR3 sequence reads: CASSYLGEGRGYGYTF. CDR3 DNA sequence: TGTGCCAGCAGCTACCTCGGGGAGGGCCGCGGCTATGGCTACACCTTC.

This chain connects TRBV5-1 to TRBJ2-3; TRBD2 might be the D (5 bases). Trimming shortened V by 2 bases and J by 4 bases, and 14 bases separated the two germline ends. Germline CDR1 SGHRS, CDR2 YFSETQ. The CDR3 is 15 residues long. Here the CDR3 reads CASSFRTVFADTQYF. Written as DNA, the CDR3 is TGCGCCAGCAGCTTCAGGACTGTCTTTGCAGATACGCAGTATTTT.

This clonotype has a single count. The V call is TRBV12-3 or TRBV12-4, the J call TRBJ1-5; the D gene is possibly TRBD1 (6 bases). The CDR3 extends over 14 amino acids. V was pared by 5 bases and J by 6 bases, with 14 bases between. The CDR3 is CASSLKWTAQPQHF. The CDR3 nucleotides are TGTGCCAGCAGTCTCAAATGGACAGCTCAGCCCCAGCATTTT.

The rearrangement links TRBV12-3 or TRBV12-4 to TRBJ1-2; unclear D gene. CDR3 size: 13 residues. Trimming took 6 bases from V and 4 from J, leaving 12 bases between them. DNA for the CDR3: TGTGCCAGCAGACCTCAGATGTTCTATGGCTACACCTTC. Residues: CASRPQMFYGYTF.

Only one count was recorded for this clonotype. The rearrangement joins TRBV7-2 to TRBJ1-2, with D possibly matching TRBD1 (6 bases). Germline lookup yields CDR1 SGHTA and CDR2 FQGNSA. CDR3 size: 16 residues. V shed 4 bases and J shed 7 bases, with 22 bases lying between them. CDR3 DNA: TGTGCCAGCAGCTCGTCTTTACAGGGTCATCGCGGTGGCTACACCTTC. It encodes CASSSSLQGHRGGYTF.

The rearrangement joins TRBV30 to TRBJ2-7; 10 nucleotides agree with TRBD1. The germline V gene encodes CDR1 GTSNPN and CDR2 SVGIG (reference sequence). Trimming removed 1 base from V and 6 bases from J; junction bases left unmatched: 6. This CDR3 is 14 amino acids long. This chain's CDR3 is CAWSARQGAVEQYF. CDR3 DNA sequence: TGTGCCTGGAGTGCAAGACAGGGGGCGGTCGAGCAGTACTTC.

The rearrangement uses TRBV29-1 and TRBJ2-5; 13 bases match TRBD2. V dropped 5 bases and J dropped 4; count of bases not matched to a gene: 10. Germline loops: CDR1 SQVTM, CDR2 ANQGSEA. The CDR3 has 16 residues. The CDR3 protein is CSVSPLAGGLRETQYF. In DNA form, the CDR3 reads TGCAGCGTTAGTCCACTAGCGGGAGGGTTGAGAGAGACCCAGTACTTC.